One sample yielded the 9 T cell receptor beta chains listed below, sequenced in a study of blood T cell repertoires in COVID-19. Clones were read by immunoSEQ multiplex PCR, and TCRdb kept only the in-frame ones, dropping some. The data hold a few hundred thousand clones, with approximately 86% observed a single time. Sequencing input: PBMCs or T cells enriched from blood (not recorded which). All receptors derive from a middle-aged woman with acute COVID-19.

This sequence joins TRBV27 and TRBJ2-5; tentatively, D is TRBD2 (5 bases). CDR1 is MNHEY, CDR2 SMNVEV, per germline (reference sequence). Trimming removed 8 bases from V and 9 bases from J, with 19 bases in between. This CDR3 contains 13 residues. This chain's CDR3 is CASSAAPSGAQYF. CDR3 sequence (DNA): TGTGCCAGCTCTGCCGCGCCTTCCGGGGCCCAGTACTTC.

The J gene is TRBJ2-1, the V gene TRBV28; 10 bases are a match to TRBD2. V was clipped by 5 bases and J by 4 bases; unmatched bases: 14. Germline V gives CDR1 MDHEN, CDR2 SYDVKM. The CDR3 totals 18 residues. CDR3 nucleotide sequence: TGTGCCAGCAGTCAATTTCGGAAAACTAGCGGGGCGTACAATGAGCAGTTCTTC. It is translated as CASSQFRKTSGAYNEQFF.

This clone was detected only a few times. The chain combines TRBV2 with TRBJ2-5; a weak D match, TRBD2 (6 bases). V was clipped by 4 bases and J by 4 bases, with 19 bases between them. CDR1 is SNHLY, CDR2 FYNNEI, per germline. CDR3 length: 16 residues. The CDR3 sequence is CASSGNSGRLGETQYF. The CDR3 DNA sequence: TGTGCCAGCAGTGGGAATTCCGGGAGATTGGGAGAGACCCAGTACTTC. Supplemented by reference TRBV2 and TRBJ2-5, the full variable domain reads EPEVTQTPSHQVTQMGQEVILRCVPISNHLYFYWYRQILGQKVEFLVSFYNNEISEKSEIFDDQFSVERPDGSNFTLKIRSTKLEDSAMYFCASSGNSGRLGETQYFGPGTRLLVL.

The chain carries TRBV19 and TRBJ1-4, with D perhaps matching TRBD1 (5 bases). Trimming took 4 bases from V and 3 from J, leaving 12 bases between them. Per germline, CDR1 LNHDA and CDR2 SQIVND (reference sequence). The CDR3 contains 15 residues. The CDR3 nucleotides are TGTGCCAGTAGTAAGCAGGGCAGTGCTAATGAAAAACTGTTTTTT. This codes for CASSKQGSANEKLFF. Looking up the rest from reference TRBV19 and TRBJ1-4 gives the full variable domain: DGGITQSPKYLFRKEGQNVTLSCEQNLNHDAMYWYRQDPGQGLRLIYYSQIVNDFQKGDIAEGYSVSREKKESFPLTVTSAQKNPTAFYLCASSKQGSANEKLFFGSGTQLSVL.

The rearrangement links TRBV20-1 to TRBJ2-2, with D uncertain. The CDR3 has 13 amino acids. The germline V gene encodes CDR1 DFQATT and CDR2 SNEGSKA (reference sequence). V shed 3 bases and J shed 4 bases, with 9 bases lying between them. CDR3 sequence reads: CSASPLSTGELFF. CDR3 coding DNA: TGCAGTGCTAGTCCCCTCAGCACCGGGGAGCTGTTTTTT.

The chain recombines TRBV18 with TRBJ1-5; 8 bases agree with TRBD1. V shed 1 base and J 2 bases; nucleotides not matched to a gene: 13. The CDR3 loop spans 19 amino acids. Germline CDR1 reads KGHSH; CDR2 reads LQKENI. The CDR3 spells CASSPLRGLGQGGNQPQHF. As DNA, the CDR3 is TGTGCCAGCTCACCACTCCGAGGCTTAGGACAGGGAGGCAATCAGCCCCAGCATTTT.

The CDR3 reads CAISRDRGNSPLHF. The CDR3 nucleotides read TGTGCCATCAGCCGGGACAGGGGTAATTCACCCCTCCACTTT. J is TRBJ1-6 and V is TRBV10-3, with TRBD1 identical over 10 bases. Trimming cost V 6 bases and J 6 bases; bases outside gene matches: 2. Germline V gene sequence: CDR1 ENHRY, CDR2 SYGVKD. The CDR3 is 14 amino acids.

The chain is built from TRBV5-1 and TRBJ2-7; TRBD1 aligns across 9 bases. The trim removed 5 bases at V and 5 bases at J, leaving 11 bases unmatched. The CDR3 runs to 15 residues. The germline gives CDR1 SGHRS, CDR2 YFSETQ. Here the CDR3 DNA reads TGCGCCAGCAGTCACTCCGGGACAGGGAATAACGAGCAGTACTTC. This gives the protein CASSHSGTGNNEQYF.

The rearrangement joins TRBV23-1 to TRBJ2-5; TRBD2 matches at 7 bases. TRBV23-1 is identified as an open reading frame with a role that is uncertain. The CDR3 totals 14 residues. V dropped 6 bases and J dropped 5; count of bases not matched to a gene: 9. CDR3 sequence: CASSPQRDGETQYF. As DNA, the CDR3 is TGCGCCAGCAGCCCACAGCGGGACGGGGAGACCCAGTACTTC.